This is a list of T cell receptor beta chains from one sample in a study of T cell repertoires in cytomegalovirus infection. TCRdb re-derived calls from the reads in MiXCR, one entry per CDR3 protein. The sample has approximately 190,000 distinct CDR3 sequences; about 28% are singletons. Sequenced sample: PBMCs. The receptors were gathered from a human donor in good health (CMV status not recorded). Some clones in this sample may be carry-over from other donors' samples. The CDR3 runs from the conserved cysteine through the conserved F or W. D genes are given only for firm matches. Clone size is shown for a subset of rows, as once, few, many or a class of expanded clone.

V gene	D gene	clone size	J gene	CDR3 DNA	CDR3 protein
TRBV7-3	.	.	TRBJ1-1	TGTGCCAGCATCCAGGGACGAACTAGGAACACTGAAGCTTTCTTT	CASIQGRTRNTEAFF
TRBV7-8	TRBD1	.	TRBJ2-2	TGTGCCAGCAGCTTATGCAGGACAGGGGGCGCCACCGGGGAGCTGTTTTTT	CASSLCRTGGATGELFF
TRBV12-3/TRBV12-4	.	few	TRBJ1-1	TGTGCCAGCAGTTTGGCAGCTGACACTGAAGCTTTCTTT	CASSLAADTEAFF
TRBV7-9	.	many	TRBJ1-5	TGTGCCAGCAGCTTAACTCAGGATCAGCCCCAGCATTTT	CASSLTQDQPQHF
TRBV2	.	few	TRBJ2-1	TGTGCCAGCAACAGGGACTCCTACAATGAGCAGTTCTTC	CASNRDSYNEQFF
TRBV7-2	.	many	TRBJ1-1	TGTGCCAGCAGCTTAGCATCCGGGGAGGGCACTGAAGCTTTCTTT	CASSLASGEGTEAFF
TRBV7-2	.	few	TRBJ2-3	TGTGCCAGCAGCTTAGCGAAGGGGCGGACAGATACGCAGTATTTT	CASSLAKGRTDTQYF
TRBV6-6	.	.	TRBJ2-3	TGTGCCAGCAGTCCTCTGCTGGGGGGCGTTGGCACAGATACGCAGTATTTT	CASSPLLGGVGTDTQYF
TRBV15	.	.	TRBJ2-7	TGTGCCACCAGCAGTGGAGGAAGGTGGTACGAGCAGTACTTC	CATSSGGRWYEQYF
TRBV12-3/TRBV12-4	TRBD1	.	TRBJ1-2	TGTGCCAGCAGGCCTACAGGGGGAGGTTATGGCTACACCTTC	CASRPTGGGYGYTF